This T cell receptor beta chain was recovered during a study of CD8 T cells in ankylosing spondylitis. Findings and caveats of the study: Disease-linked clones reportedly concentrated significantly in matched ankylosing spondylitis synovial fluid. It appeared that ankylosing spondylitis blood was characterized by a TCR beta motif of about 8 highly homologous variants. Previous work reported some of these motif variants in the synovial fluid and blood of reactive arthritis.

In making TCR beta libraries, quantitative 5'-RACE with molecular barcodes was used. A single record per CDR3 protein comes from TCRdb applying MiXCR to the 5' RACE reads. Of around 130,000 distinct CDR3 sequences listed, 17% were seen once; the top ten hold 25% to 40%. With respect to this clonotype: Its antigen remains unidentified.

The germline gives CDR1 MNHEY, CDR2 SVGEGT. The CDR3 totals 16 residues. V lost 5 bases and J 0 bases, leaving 11 bases between the germline ends. The rearrangement links TRBV6-2 or TRBV6-3 to TRBJ2-6; D is undetermined. The specimen sequenced was blood, either unsorted or a sorted T cell fraction (not recorded which). The TCR comes from a male donor with ankylosing spondylitis. CDR3 loop: CASSPPAASGANVLTF. As DNA, the CDR3 is TGTGCCAGCAGTCCCCCAGCCGCCTCTGGGGCCAACGTCCTGACTTTC.